Listed below are T cell receptor beta chains from one sample, sequenced in a study of blood T cell repertoires in COVID-19. Produced via immunoSEQ multiplex PCR; TCRdb's table is partial and in-frame only. The table has about 130,000 clones, about 80% seen once. Sequenced material: peripheral blood. The source is a woman between 50 and 59 years old with acute or convalescent COVID-19. The CDR3 runs from the conserved cysteine through the conserved F or W. D genes are given only for firm matches. Clone size is stated in some rows and not others, as once, few, many or a class when expanded.

d_call	j_call	clone_size	v_call	cdr3_aa	cdr3_nt
TRBD1	TRBJ1-5	few	TRBV3-1/TRBV3-2	CASSQDQRQGVDQPQHF	TGTGCCAGCAGCCAAGATCAACGGCAGGGGGTCGATCAGCCCCAGCATTTT
TRBD1	TRBJ1-1	NA	TRBV5-1	CASSPRTGTANTEAFF	TGCGCCAGCAGCCCAAGGACCGGGACAGCGAACACTGAAGCTTTCTTT
NA	TRBJ1-1	many	TRBV2	CASSEIGGMNTEAFF	TGTGCCAGCAGTGAAATAGGAGGTATGAACACTGAAGCTTTCTTT
NA	TRBJ1-2	NA	TRBV12-3/TRBV12-4	CASSLDTNYGYTF	TGTGCCAGCAGTTTAGACACTAACTATGGCTACACCTTC
TRBD2	TRBJ2-3	NA	TRBV12-5	CASGLAVGTSGGDSTDTQYF	TGTGCTAGTGGTTTGGCAGTAGGGACTAGCGGGGGGGACAGCACAGATACGCAGTATTTT
TRBD1	TRBJ1-1	NA	TRBV3-1/TRBV3-2	CASSRQGSTEAFF	TGTGCCAGCAGCCGACAGGGAAGCACTGAAGCTTTCTTT
NA	TRBJ2-7	few	TRBV15	CATSLVRGHEQYF	TGTGCCACCAGCCTTGTTCGGGGTCACGAGCAGTACTTC
TRBD2	TRBJ2-1	NA	TRBV25-1	CATLPNSGGAAEQFF	TGTGCCACCCTACCTAATAGCGGGGGGGCGGCTGAGCAGTTCTTC
NA	TRBJ1-4	NA	TRBV19	CASSILDSANEKLFF	TGTGCCAGTAGTATCCTGGACAGCGCTAATGAAAAACTGTTTTTT
TRBD1	TRBJ1-2	NA	TRBV4-1	CASSPGQGNYGYTF	TGCGCCAGCAGTCCCGGACAGGGGAACTATGGCTACACCTTC
NA	TRBJ1-1	NA	TRBV15	CATSRTGGEAFF	TGTGCCACCAGCAGAACGGGGGGTGAAGCTTTCTTT
TRBD1	TRBJ1-6	few	TRBV19	CASSIGPGQGSSIRALSLHF	TGTGCCAGTAGTATAGGCCCCGGACAGGGTTCATCCATCCGGGCTTTATCCCTCCACTTT
TRBD1	TRBJ1-1	NA	TRBV27	CASRRGQGDTEAFF	TGTGCCAGCAGACGAGGACAGGGCGACACTGAAGCTTTCTTT
NA	TRBJ1-5	NA	TRBV19	CASSIWAKGDQPQHF	TGTGCCAGTAGTATCTGGGCAAAGGGAGATCAGCCCCAGCATTTT
NA	TRBJ2-3	NA	TRBV12-3/TRBV12-4	CASSQATDTQYF	TGTGCCAGCAGCCAAGCCACAGATACGCAGTATTTT
NA	TRBJ2-7	NA	TRBV2	CASSEVLYEQYF	TGTGCCAGCAGTGAAGTCCTCTACGAGCAGTACTTC
TRBD1	TRBJ2-7	few	TRBV23-1	CASSRRDRECYEQYF	TGCGCCAGCAGTCGTAGGGACAGGGAGTGCTACGAGCAGTACTTC
NA	TRBJ1-4	NA	TRBV11-2	CASSPSTVQGLEKLFF	TGTGCCAGCAGCCCCTCGACCGTGCAGGGGCTCGAAAAACTGTTTTTT
NA	TRBJ1-4	NA	TRBV19	CASSIISGPNEKLFF	TGTGCCAGTAGTATTATATCTGGCCCGAATGAAAAACTGTTTTTT
TRBD1	TRBJ1-1	NA	TRBV10-2	CASSGDRGLYTEAFF	TGCGCCAGCAGTGGGGACAGGGGGCTCTACACTGAAGCTTTCTTT
TRBD1	TRBJ1-2	NA	TRBV18	CASSPPGQANYGYTF	TGTGCCAGCTCACCTCCGGGACAGGCTAACTATGGCTACACCTTC
NA	TRBJ2-1	NA	TRBV11-2	CASSLGGLGNEQFF	TGTGCCAGCAGCTTGGGCGGGTTGGGCAATGAGCAGTTCTTC
TRBD2	TRBJ2-1	NA	TRBV7-2	CASSLEREIDEQFF	TGTGCCAGCAGCTTAGAGCGGGAGATAGATGAGCAGTTCTTC
NA	TRBJ2-7	NA	TRBV6-5	CASSYSRDPTYEQYF	TGTGCCAGCAGTTACTCGCGGGACCCAACCTACGAGCAGTACTTC
NA	TRBJ2-3	NA	TRBV6-5	CASSFRRFLGTDTQYF	TGTGCCAGCAGTTTTCGCAGGTTCCTTGGCACAGATACGCAGTATTTT
TRBD1	TRBJ1-4	NA	TRBV3-1/TRBV3-2	CASKIGTGNEKLFF	TGTGCCAGCAAAATCGGGACAGGGAATGAAAAACTGTTTTTT
TRBD2	TRBJ2-3	NA	TRBV2	CASSERTSGDGDTQYF	TGTGCCAGCAGTGAGCGGACTAGCGGGGATGGAGATACGCAGTATTTT
NA	TRBJ1-1	NA	TRBV21-1	CASSKVARGGHGSTEAFF	TGTGCCAGCAGCAAAGTCGCTCGCGGAGGCCACGGATCGACTGAAGCTTTCTTT
NA	TRBJ2-1	NA	TRBV5-1	CASSLESGNEQFF	TGCGCCAGCAGCTTGGAATCGGGGAATGAGCAGTTCTTC
TRBD1	TRBJ2-7	NA	TRBV7-3	CASSLSGQGEAYEQYF	TGTGCCAGCAGCTTATCGGGACAGGGGGAGGCCTACGAGCAGTACTTC
TRBD2	TRBJ2-7	NA	TRBV14	CASSQARWGGEQYF	TGTGCCAGCAGCCAAGCCCGCTGGGGGGGCGAGCAGTACTTC
NA	TRBJ1-1	NA	TRBV6-6	CASSSGLSTEAFF	TGTGCCAGCAGTTCAGGACTGAGCACTGAAGCTTTCTTT
NA	TRBJ1-1	NA	TRBV7-8	CASRSHSGGEAFF	TGTGCCAGCAGATCACACAGCGGAGGTGAAGCTTTCTTT
NA	TRBJ1-2	NA	TRBV3-1/TRBV3-2	CASSQAQVRYGYTF	TGTGCCAGCAGCCAGGCACAGGTTCGGTATGGCTACACCTTC
TRBD1	TRBJ1-2	once	TRBV5-1	CASSYGTGSGYTF	TGCGCCAGCAGCTACGGGACAGGGAGCGGCTACACCTTC
NA	TRBJ1-6	NA	TRBV7-3	CASSLRVGYNSPLHF	TGTGCCAGCAGCTTAAGGGTCGGGTATAATTCACCCCTCCACTTT
NA	TRBJ2-6	NA	TRBV7-6	CASSSFGGGANVLTF	TGTGCCAGCAGCTCTTTCGGGGGTGGGGCCAACGTCCTGACTTTC
TRBD1	TRBJ1-6	few	TRBV27	CASTKTFGQGGTSPLHF	TGTGCCAGCACCAAGACGTTCGGACAGGGCGGTACCTCGCCCCTCCACTTT
TRBD1	TRBJ1-2	NA	TRBV5-6	CASSLVGTGKGYTF	TGTGCCAGCAGCTTGGTGGGGACAGGGAAAGGCTACACCTTC
NA	TRBJ1-1	NA	TRBV24-1	CATSDPGGGCTEAFF	TGTGCCACCAGTGACCCGGGGGGGGGTTGCACTGAAGCTTTCTTT
NA	TRBJ2-7	NA	TRBV19	CATHPPGKTYEQYF	TGTGCCACCCACCCCCCAGGGAAAACCTACGAGCAGTACTTC
TRBD1	TRBJ1-1	NA	TRBV6-5	CASERGRGTEAFF	TGTGCCAGCGAAAGGGGGCGCGGGACTGAAGCTTTCTTT
TRBD1	TRBJ1-4	NA	TRBV5-4	CASSLAQGGSEKLFF	TGTGCCAGCAGCTTGGCACAGGGGGGGAGTGAAAAACTGTTTTTT
NA	TRBJ1-3	NA	TRBV6-4	CASSDGFRDSTIYF	TGTGCCAGCAGTGACGGTTTTCGGGATAGCACCATATATTTT
TRBD1	TRBJ2-3	NA	TRBV29-1	CSAGTGGLDTQYF	TGCAGCGCCGGGACAGGGGGCTTGGATACGCAGTATTTT